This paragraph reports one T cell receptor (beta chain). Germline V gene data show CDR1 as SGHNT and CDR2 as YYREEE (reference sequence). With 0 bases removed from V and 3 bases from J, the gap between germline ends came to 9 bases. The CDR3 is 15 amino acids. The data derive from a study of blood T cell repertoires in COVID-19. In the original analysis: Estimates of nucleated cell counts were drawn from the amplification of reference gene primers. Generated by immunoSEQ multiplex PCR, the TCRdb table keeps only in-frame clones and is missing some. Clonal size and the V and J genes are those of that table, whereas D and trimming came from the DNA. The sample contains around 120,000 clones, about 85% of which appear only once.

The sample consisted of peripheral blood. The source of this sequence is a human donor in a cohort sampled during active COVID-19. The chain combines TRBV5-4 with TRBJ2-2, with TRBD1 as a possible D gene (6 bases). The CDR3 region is CASSLGGLDTGELFF. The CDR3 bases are TGTGCCAGCAGCTTGGGGGGGCTGGACACCGGGGAGCTGTTTTTT.